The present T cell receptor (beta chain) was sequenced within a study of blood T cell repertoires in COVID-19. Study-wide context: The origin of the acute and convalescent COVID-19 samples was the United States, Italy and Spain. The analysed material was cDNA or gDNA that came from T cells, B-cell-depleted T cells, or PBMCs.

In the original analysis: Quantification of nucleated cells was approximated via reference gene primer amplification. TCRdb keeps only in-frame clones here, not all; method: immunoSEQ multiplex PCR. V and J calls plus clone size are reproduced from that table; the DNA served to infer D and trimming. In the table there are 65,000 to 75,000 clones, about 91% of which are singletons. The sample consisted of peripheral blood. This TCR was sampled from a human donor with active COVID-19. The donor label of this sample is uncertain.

Written as DNA, the CDR3 is TGTGCCACCAGTGACCGTGGGACTAGCGGGAGGGAGGATGAGCAGTTCTTC. Residues: CATSDRGTSGREDEQFF. V is TRBV24-1 and J is TRBJ2-1, with 16 bases lining up with TRBD2. After removal of 4 bases from V and 8 bases from J, the junction contained 7 bases not matched to a gene. Germline V gene data show CDR1 as KGHDR and CDR2 as SFDVKD. The CDR3 is made up of 17 amino acids.